This T cell receptor beta chain was recovered during a study of tumor-infiltrating lymphocytes in localized non-small cell lung cancer. About the research overall: Resected tumor was paired with non-adjacent uninvolved lung from the same patient.

Regarding the study as a whole: Different pieces of the same tissue went to different assays, confounding technical variation with intratumor heterogeneity. Immunotypes IM1 and IM2 had similar TCR-derived T-cell fractions. Only some patients had TCR sequencing, depending on available tissue.

On this clone itself: Its antigen is currently unknown.

Trimming removed 5 bases from V and 4 bases from J, with 12 bases in between. The CDR3 is 14 residues long. Germline lookup yields CDR1 MDHEN and CDR2 SYDVKM. Some clones are missing from TCRdb's copy, which holds only in-frame ones; the method was immunoSEQ multiplex PCR. The table has 25,000 to 30,000 clones, 75% to 90% seen once. The rearrangement links TRBV28 to TRBJ1-5; D is possibly TRBD1 (6 bases). The source material was lung tumor tissue. This receptor was obtained from a human donor with non-small cell lung cancer. This CDR3 reads CASSTTGLNQPQHF. DNA of the CDR3: TGTGCCAGCAGTACGACAGGACTTAATCAGCCCCAGCATTTT. The full variable domain, with the rest looked up from reference TRBV28 and TRBJ1-5, is DVKVTQSSRYLVKRTGEKVFLECVQDMDHENMFWYRQDPGLGLRLIYFSYDVKMKEKGDIPEGYSVSREKKERFSLILESASTNQTSMYLCASSTTGLNQPQHFGDGTRLSIL.